This passage covers 21 T cell receptor beta chains from one sample sequenced in a study of cytomegalovirus exposure and HLA in healthy donors. The PCR contained 60 Vbeta and 13 Jbeta primers. Here immunoSEQ multiplex PCR was the method, and the copy in TCRdb shows in-frame clones only, minus some. The sample holds 90,000 to 150,000 clones; 70% to 80% are singletons and the top ten take around 12%. Sequencing was carried out using PBMCs. Receptor source: a woman aged 40 to 50 in good health and CMV-seropositive.

The CDR3 region has the DNA TGTGCCAGCAGGCAGGGGTGGGCCTACGAGCAGTACTTC. Residues: CASRQGWAYEQYF. V gene TRBV6-5 combines with J gene TRBJ2-7; D is perhaps TRBD1 (6 bases). The CDR3 totals 13 residues. The germline V gene has CDR1 MNHEY and CDR2 SVGAGI. Trimming removed 6 bases from V and 2 bases from J, with 11 bases in between.

The V call is TRBV29-1, the J call TRBJ1-1; weak D call: TRBD1 (5 bases). Per germline, CDR1 SQVTM and CDR2 ANQGSEA. V was shortened by 1 base and J by 11 bases, with 17 bases between the two germline ends. CDR3 length equals 13 residues. CDR3 bases: TGCAGCGTTGAAGCCAGACAGAACCTGCGGGCTTTCTTT. Translated: CSVEARQNLRAFF.

CDR3 sequence: CASSFTRQETQYF. As DNA, the CDR3 is TGTGCCAGCAGCTTTACTAGACAAGAGACCCAGTACTTC. V gene TRBV7-2 combines with J gene TRBJ2-5; a possible D gene is TRBD2 (5 bases). The V end was cut by 3 bases, the J end by 2 bases, with 7 bases between. Per the germline V gene, CDR1 is SGHTA and CDR2 is FQGNSA. This CDR3 contains 13 residues.

The chain employs TRBV6-5 and TRBJ1-1, with D possibly TRBD1 on 5 matching bases. Trimming cost V 6 bases and J 5 bases, with 19 bases left between them. The CDR3 covers 15 residues. From germline, CDR1 is MNHEY and CDR2 SVGAGI. CDR3 region: CASSPLWGGETEAFF. The CDR3 coding sequence is TGTGCCAGCAGCCCGCTGTGGGGGGGGGAGACTGAAGCTTTCTTT.

The genes are TRBV4-1 and TRBJ2-1; 14 bases match TRBD2. The trim removed 2 bases at V and 3 bases at J, leaving 6 bases unmatched. Per germline, CDR1 MGHRA and CDR2 YSYEKL. The CDR3 contains 18 residues. Written as DNA, the CDR3 is TGCGCCAGCAGCCAACCGAGGACTAGCGGGGGGCACTACAATGAGCAGTTCTTC. This gives the protein CASSQPRTSGGHYNEQFF.

J is TRBJ1-2 and V is TRBV29-1, with no clear D. The CDR3 length is 12 residues. With 3 bases removed from V and 8 bases from J, the gap between germline ends came to 13 bases. Germline V gene data show CDR1 as SQVTM and CDR2 as ANQGSEA. The CDR3 region has the DNA TGCAGCGTTGATAACGGGGTTGGAGGCTACACCTTC. Amino acids: CSVDNGVGGYTF.

J is TRBJ2-5 and V is TRBV7-3; weak D call: TRBD2 (5 bases). Per germline, CDR1 SGHTA and CDR2 FQGTGA. The CDR3 is 15 residues long. V was trimmed by 3 bases and J by 4 bases, leaving 15 bases between them. The DNA for the CDR3 is TGTGCCAGCAGCTTGGGGTTGTGGGGAGCAGAGACCCAGTACTTC. This gives the protein CASSLGLWGAETQYF. The entire variable domain, with the rest obtained from reference TRBV7-3 and TRBJ2-5, is as follows: GAGVSQTPSNKVTEKGKYVELRCDPISGHTALYWYRQSLGQGPEFLIYFQGTGAADDSGLPNDRFFAVRPEGSVSTLKIQRTERGDSAVYLCASSLGLWGAETQYFGPGTRLLVL.

The chain links TRBV7-2 to TRBJ2-7, with D hard to call. The CDR3 extends over 13 amino acids. V was cut by 1 base and J by 9 bases, with 13 bases left in between. CDR1 is SGHTA and CDR2 is FQGNSA in the germline V gene. CDR3 sequence: CASSLEVRVLQYF. Here the CDR3 DNA reads TGTGCCAGCAGCTTAGAAGTCCGGGTACTGCAGTACTTC.

This chain joins TRBV27 and TRBJ2-6; 8 bases match TRBD1. The CDR3 extends over 18 amino acids. Germline CDR1 reads MNHEY; CDR2 reads SMNVEV (reference sequence). V dropped 1 base and J dropped 2; count of bases not matched to a gene: 7. DNA of the CDR3: TGTGCCAGCAGTTTATGGGGACAGGTCTTCGCTGGGGCCAACGTCCTGACTTTC. Translation: CASSLWGQVFAGANVLTF. Filled out from reference TRBV27 and TRBJ2-6, the complete variable domain reads EAQVTQNPRYLITVTGKKLTVTCSQNMNHEYMSWYRQDPGLGLRQIYYSMNVEVTDKGDVPEGYKVSRKEKRNFPLILESPSPNQTSLYFCASSLWGQVFAGANVLTFGAGSRLTVL.

This chain links TRBV7-2 with TRBJ2-5; D is ambiguous. CDR3 length: 14 amino acids. V was shortened by 5 bases and J by 0 bases, with 10 bases between the two germline ends. The germline V gene encodes CDR1 SGHTA and CDR2 FQGNSA. The CDR3 DNA is TGTGCCAGCAGCCCCAGACTGGACCAAGAGACCCAGTACTTC. This translates into CASSPRLDQETQYF. Using reference TRBV7-2 and TRBJ2-5 for the parts outside the CDR3, the full variable domain is GAGVSQSPSNKVTEKGKDVELRCDPISGHTALYWYRQSLGQGLEFLIYFQGNSAPDKSGLPSDRFSAERTGGSVSTLTIQRTQQEDSAVYLCASSPRLDQETQYFGPGTRLLVL.

The V and J genes are TRBV5-1 and TRBJ2-5; possible D gene TRBD1, 5 bases. The CDR3 covers 16 residues. Germline V lookup: CDR1 SGHRS, CDR2 YFSETQ. V was shortened by 0 bases and J by 5 bases, with 17 bases between the two germline ends. The CDR3 reads CASSLASGALGETQYF. CDR3 coding DNA: TGCGCCAGCAGCTTGGCGTCTGGGGCCTTAGGGGAGACCCAGTACTTC.

The chain is built from TRBV23-1 and TRBJ2-2, with 11 positions matching TRBD1. TRBV23-1 is filed as an ORF, its function uncertain. The CDR3 is 18 amino acids. Unmatched junction bases numbered 8, after V lost 0 bases and J lost 5 bases. The CDR3 reads CASSQSVPGQGGTGELFF. In DNA, the CDR3 is TGCGCCAGCAGTCAATCGGTACCGGGACAGGGGGGAACCGGGGAGCTGTTTTTT.

The chain employs TRBV30 and TRBJ1-4; D not certain. The CDR3 totals 13 residues. Germline V CDR1 and CDR2: GTSNPN, SVGIG (reference sequence). Trimming took 5 bases from V and 8 from J, leaving 15 bases between them. In DNA, the CDR3 is TGTGCCTGGGAGAGGCCGGTTGGGGAAAAACTGTTTTTT. Residues: CAWERPVGEKLFF.

As for this clone: The sample holds other DNA sequences that translate to the same CDR3. CDR3 sequence reads: CASSGQGGNTEAFF. In DNA, the CDR3 is TGTGCCAGCAGTGGTCAGGGGGGGAACACTGAAGCTTTCTTT. J is TRBJ1-1 and V is TRBV6-1; the match to TRBD1 covers 7 bases. V trimming: 4 bases; J trimming: 1 base; junction bases outside the gene matches: 3. This CDR3 is built from 14 residues. The germline V gene has CDR1 MNHNS and CDR2 SASEGT.

The chain carries TRBV30 and TRBJ2-7; 7 positions match TRBD1. The CDR3 totals 12 residues. Germline trimming cut 4 bases from V and 9 bases from J; bases unmatched to any gene: 9. Looked up from germline, CDR1 is GTSNPN and CDR2 is SVGIG (reference sequence). The CDR3 nucleotides are TGTGCCTGGAAGGGGGCAGGGCCCGGGCAGTACTTC. Protein product: CAWKGAGPGQYF.

V gene TRBV6-1 combines with J gene TRBJ1-5; D perhaps matches TRBD1 (5 bases). The CDR3 runs to 13 residues. The germline CDR1 and CDR2 sequences are MNHNS and SASEGT. Trimming took 9 bases from V and 0 from J, leaving 9 bases between them. CDR3 sequence reads: CASQGSSNQPQHF. The CDR3 DNA reads as TGTGCCAGTCAGGGAAGTAGCAATCAGCCCCAGCATTTT.

The chain uses TRBV5-4 and TRBJ2-5, with D possibly matching TRBD1 (6 bases). This CDR3 has 15 amino acids. The germline V gene encodes CDR1 SGHNT and CDR2 YYREEE (reference sequence). V lost 5 bases, J lost 2 bases, and 16 bases lay in between. This CDR3 is CASRSGTTEQETQYF. CDR3 bases: TGTGCCAGCAGGTCCGGGACAACCGAACAAGAGACCCAGTACTTC.

This clone was counted only a few times. The chain is built from TRBV5-1 and TRBJ1-1; no reliable D call. Trimming pared 0 bases from V and 8 bases from J, leaving 8 bases between. CDR1 SGHRS and CDR2 YFSETQ come from the germline V gene. CDR3 size: 12 residues. The CDR3 region is CASSLDGREAFF. CDR3 bases: TGCGCCAGCAGCTTGGACGGGAGGGAAGCTTTCTTT.

The V call is TRBV12-5, the J call TRBJ2-5; 8 nucleotides agree with TRBD1. This CDR3 is 14 amino acids long. The trim removed 1 base at V and 4 bases at J, leaving 2 bases unmatched. In germline, CDR1 is LGHNT, CDR2 FRNRAP. The CDR3 sequence: CASGLGTGPETQYF. CDR3 nucleotide sequence: TGTGCTAGTGGTTTGGGGACAGGGCCAGAGACCCAGTACTTC. Drawing the rest from reference TRBV12-5 and TRBJ2-5, the complete variable domain is DARVTQTPRHKVTEMGQEVTMRCQPILGHNTVFWYRQTMMQGLELLAYFRNRAPLDDSGMPKDRFSAEMPDATLATLKIQPSEPRDSAVYFCASGLGTGPETQYFGPGTRLLVL.

The chain recombines TRBV9 with TRBJ1-6; 8 nucleotides agree with TRBD1. In germline, CDR1 is SGDLS, CDR2 YYNGEE. V dropped 0 bases and J dropped 7; count of bases not matched to a gene: 3. The CDR3 contains 15 residues. The chain's CDR3 is CASSVEPGGNSPLHF. For the CDR3, the DNA is TGTGCCAGCAGCGTAGAACCAGGGGGCAATTCACCCCTCCACTTT.

This clone was picked up one time. One junction end disagrees with the germline gene, perhaps due to a read error. This chain connects TRBV6-1 to TRBJ1-5; TRBD1 matches at 12 bases. In germline, CDR1 is MNHNS, CDR2 SASEGT. This CDR3 comprises 13 residues. In DNA, the CDR3 is TGTGCCAGCAGTGAATGGGGGGACAGGGGGCGCGGCTTT. Its translation: CASSEWGDRGRGF.